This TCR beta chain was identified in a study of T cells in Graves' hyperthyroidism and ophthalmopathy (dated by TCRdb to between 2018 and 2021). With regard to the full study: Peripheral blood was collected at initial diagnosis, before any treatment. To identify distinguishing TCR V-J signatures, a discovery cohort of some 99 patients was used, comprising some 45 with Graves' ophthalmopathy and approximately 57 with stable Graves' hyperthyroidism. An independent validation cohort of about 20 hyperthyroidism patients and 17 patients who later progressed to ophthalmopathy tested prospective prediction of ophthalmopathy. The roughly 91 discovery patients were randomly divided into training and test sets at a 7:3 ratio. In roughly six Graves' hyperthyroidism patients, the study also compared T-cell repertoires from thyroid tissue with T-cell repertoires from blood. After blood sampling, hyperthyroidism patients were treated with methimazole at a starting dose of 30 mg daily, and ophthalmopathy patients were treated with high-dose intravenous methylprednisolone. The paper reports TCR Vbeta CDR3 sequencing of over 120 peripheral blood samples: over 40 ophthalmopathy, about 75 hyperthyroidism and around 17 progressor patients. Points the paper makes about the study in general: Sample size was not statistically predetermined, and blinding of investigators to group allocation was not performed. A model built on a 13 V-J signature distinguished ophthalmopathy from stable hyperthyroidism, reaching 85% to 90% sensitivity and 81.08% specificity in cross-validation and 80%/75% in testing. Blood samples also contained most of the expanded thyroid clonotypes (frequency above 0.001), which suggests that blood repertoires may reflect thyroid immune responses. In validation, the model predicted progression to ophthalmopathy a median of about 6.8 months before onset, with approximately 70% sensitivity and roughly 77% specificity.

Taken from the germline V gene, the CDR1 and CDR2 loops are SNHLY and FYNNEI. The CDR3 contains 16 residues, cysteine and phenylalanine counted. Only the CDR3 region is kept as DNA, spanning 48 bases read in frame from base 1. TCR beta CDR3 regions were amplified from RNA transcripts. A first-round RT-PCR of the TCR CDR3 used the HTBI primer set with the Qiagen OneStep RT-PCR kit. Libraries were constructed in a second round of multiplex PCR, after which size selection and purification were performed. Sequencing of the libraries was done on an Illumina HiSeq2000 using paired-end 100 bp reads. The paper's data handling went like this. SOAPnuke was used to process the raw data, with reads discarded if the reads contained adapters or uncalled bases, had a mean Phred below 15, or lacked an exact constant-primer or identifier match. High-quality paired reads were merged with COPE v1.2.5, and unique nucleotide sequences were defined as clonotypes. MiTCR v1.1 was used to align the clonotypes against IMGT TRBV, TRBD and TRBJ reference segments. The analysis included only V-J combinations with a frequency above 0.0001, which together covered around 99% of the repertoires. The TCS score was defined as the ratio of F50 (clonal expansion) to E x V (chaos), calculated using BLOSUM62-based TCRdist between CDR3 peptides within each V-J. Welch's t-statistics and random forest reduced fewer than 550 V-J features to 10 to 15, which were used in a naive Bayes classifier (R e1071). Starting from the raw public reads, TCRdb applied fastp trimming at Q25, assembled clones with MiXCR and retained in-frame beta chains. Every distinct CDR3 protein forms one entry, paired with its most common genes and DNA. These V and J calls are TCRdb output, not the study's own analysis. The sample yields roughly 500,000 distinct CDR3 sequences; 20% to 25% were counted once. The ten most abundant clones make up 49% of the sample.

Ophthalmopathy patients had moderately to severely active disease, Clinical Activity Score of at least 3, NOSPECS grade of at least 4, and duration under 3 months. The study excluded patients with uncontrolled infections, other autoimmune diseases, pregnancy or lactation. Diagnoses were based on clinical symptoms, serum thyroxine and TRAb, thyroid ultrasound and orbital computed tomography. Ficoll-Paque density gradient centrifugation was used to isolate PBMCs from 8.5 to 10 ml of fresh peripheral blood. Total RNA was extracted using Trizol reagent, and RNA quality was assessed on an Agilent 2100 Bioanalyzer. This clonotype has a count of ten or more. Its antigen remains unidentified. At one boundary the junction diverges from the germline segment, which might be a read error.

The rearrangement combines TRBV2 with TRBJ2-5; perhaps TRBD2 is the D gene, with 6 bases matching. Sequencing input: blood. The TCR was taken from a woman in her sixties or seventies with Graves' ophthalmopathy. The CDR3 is CASSEFTLADQETQYF. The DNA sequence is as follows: TGTGCCAGCAGTGAATTCACACTAGCAGACCAGGAGACCCAGTACTTC.